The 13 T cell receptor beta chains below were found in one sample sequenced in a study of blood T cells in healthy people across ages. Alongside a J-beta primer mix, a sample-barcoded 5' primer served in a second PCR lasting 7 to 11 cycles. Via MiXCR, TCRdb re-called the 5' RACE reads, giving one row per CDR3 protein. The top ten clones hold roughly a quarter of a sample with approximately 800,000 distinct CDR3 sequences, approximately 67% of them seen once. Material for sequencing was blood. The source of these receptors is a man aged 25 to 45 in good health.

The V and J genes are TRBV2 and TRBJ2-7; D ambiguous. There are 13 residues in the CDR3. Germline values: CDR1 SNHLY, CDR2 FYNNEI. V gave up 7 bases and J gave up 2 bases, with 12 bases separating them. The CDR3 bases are TGTGCCAGCAAGAAAACGTCAACCTACGAGCAGTACTTC. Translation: CASKKTSTYEQYF.

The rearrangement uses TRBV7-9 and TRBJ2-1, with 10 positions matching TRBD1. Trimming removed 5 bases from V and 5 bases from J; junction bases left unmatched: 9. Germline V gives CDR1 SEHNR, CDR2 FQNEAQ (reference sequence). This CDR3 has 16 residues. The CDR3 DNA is TGTGCCAGCAGCACGAAGACAGGGGGCGACGACAATGAGCAGTTCTTC. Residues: CASSTKTGGDDNEQFF.

The CDR3 loop is CASSYDHRAYEQYF. The CDR3 DNA sequence: TGTGCCAGCAGTTACGATCACAGGGCCTACGAGCAGTACTTC. The rearrangement links TRBV6-5 to TRBJ2-7; D possibly corresponds to TRBD1 (6 bases). This CDR3 region has 14 residues. V dropped 2 bases and J dropped 2 bases, with 10 bases sitting between them. Germline loops: CDR1 MNHEY, CDR2 SVGAGI.

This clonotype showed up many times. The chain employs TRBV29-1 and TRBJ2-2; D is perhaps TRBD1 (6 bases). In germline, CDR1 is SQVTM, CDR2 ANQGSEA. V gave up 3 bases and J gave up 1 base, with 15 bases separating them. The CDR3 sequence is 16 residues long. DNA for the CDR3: TGCAGCGTTGACGGTATAGGGGGATGGAACACCGGGGAGCTGTTTTTT. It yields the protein CSVDGIGGWNTGELFF.

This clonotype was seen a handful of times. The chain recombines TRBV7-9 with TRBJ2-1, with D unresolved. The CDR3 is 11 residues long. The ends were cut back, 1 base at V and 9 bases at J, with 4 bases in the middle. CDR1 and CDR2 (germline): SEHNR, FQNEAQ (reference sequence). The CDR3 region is CASSLGSEQFF. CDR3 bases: TGTGCCAGCAGCTTAGGCAGTGAGCAGTTCTTC.

In DNA, the CDR3 is TGTGCCAGCAGGCATACCCCAGGGGAAGATACCGGGGAGCTGTTTTTT. Its translation is CASRHTPGEDTGELFF. The genes are TRBV4-2 and TRBJ2-2, with D possibly matching TRBD1 (6 bases). Trimming cost V 6 bases and J 5 bases, with 19 bases left between them. This CDR3 has 16 amino acids. CDR1 and CDR2 from the germline V gene are LGHNA and YNFKEQ.

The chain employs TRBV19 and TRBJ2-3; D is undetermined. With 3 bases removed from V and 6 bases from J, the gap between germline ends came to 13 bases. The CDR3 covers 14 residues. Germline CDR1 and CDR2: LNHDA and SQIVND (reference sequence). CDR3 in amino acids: CASSIGGWTDTQYF. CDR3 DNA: TGTGCCAGTAGTATCGGCGGTTGGACCGATACGCAGTATTTT.

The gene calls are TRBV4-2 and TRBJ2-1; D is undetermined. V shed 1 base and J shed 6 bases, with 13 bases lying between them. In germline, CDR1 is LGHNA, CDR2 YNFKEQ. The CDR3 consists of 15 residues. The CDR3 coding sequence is TGTGCCAGCAGCCAAGGGACGGACCTGGGCAATGAGCAGTTCTTC. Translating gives CASSQGTDLGNEQFF.

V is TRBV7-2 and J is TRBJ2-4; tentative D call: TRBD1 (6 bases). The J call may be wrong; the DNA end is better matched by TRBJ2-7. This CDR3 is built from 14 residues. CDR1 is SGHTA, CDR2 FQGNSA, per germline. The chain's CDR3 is CASSPGTRTSEQYF. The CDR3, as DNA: TGTGCCAGCAGCCCCGGGACACGGACTTCCGAGCAGTACTTC.

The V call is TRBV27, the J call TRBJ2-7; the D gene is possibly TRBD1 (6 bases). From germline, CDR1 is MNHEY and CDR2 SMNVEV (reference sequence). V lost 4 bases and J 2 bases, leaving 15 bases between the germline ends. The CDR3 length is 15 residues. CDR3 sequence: CASSSWGHQTYEQYF. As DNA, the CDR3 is TGTGCCAGCAGTTCCTGGGGACATCAAACCTACGAGCAGTACTTC.

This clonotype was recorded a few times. CDR3 loop: CASREEGGDNYGYTF. In nucleotides, the CDR3 is TGTGCCAGCAGAGAGGAAGGGGGGGATAACTATGGCTACACCTTC. The J gene is TRBJ1-2, the V gene TRBV27, with D maybe TRBD1 (6 bases). The CDR3 is 15 residues long. V lost 6 bases and J 1 base, leaving 15 bases between the germline ends. Looked up from germline, CDR1 is MNHEY and CDR2 is SMNVEV (reference sequence).

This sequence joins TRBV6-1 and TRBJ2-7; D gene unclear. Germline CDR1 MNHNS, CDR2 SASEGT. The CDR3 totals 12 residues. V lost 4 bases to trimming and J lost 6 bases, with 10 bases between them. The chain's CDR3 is CASSGLRLEQYF. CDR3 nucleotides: TGTGCCAGCAGTGGGCTGAGACTCGAGCAGTACTTC.

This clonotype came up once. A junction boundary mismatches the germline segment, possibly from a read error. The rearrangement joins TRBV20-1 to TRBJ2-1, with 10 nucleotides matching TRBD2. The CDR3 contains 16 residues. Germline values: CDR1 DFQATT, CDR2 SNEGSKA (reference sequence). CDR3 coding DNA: TGCAGTACTAGGTATAGCGGGGGGCCGCCCTACAATGAGCAGTTCTTC. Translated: CSTRYSGGPPYNEQFF.